This TCR beta chain was recovered during a study of T cell responses to AZD1222 COVID-19 vaccine. Method: immunoSEQ multiplex PCR; TCRdb's copy keeps in-frame clones and lacks some. The sample yields 150,000 to 200,000 clones, 85% to 95% seen once. In germline, CDR1 is MRHNA, CDR2 SNTAGT. The CDR3 is made up of 13 amino acids. Trimming removed 6 bases from V and 7 bases from J, with 15 bases in between. This specimen consisted of peripheral blood, obtained on day 0 of AZD1222 vaccination. The rearrangement uses TRBV6-4 and TRBJ1-2; a possible D gene is TRBD1 (5 bases). This clonotype originated in an adult in good health. As DNA, the CDR3 is TGTGCCAGCAGGAAAGACAGCTTGGGTGGCTACACCTTC. This encodes CASRKDSLGGYTF.